A selection of T cell receptor beta chains follows, all from one sample in a study of blood T cell repertoires in COVID-19. TCRdb keeps only in-frame clones here, not all; method: immunoSEQ multiplex PCR. The data show about 140,000 clones, 65% to 85% seen once. Sequenced: peripheral blood. The receptors stem from a woman aged 55 to 70 with acute or convalescent COVID-19. The CDR3 runs from the conserved cysteine through the conserved F or W. D genes are given only for firm matches. Part of the rows lack a size; the others show once, few, many or a class for expanded clones.

V,size,D,J,CDR3,DNA
TRBV28,-,-,TRBJ1-2,CASSLMRGYTF,TGTGCCAGCAGTTTAATGCGGGGCTACACCTTC
TRBV28,-,TRBD2,TRBJ2-2,CASSFLGSGSPSTGELFF,TGTGCCAGCAGTTTTCTTGGTAGCGGGAGCCCTAGCACCGGGGAGCTGTTTTTT
TRBV6-5,-,TRBD1,TRBJ1-2,CASGTGAGGYTF,TGTGCCAGCGGGACAGGGGCCGGTGGCTACACCTTC
TRBV19,once,-,TRBJ2-7,CASSMSDESSYEQYF,TGTGCCAGTAGTATGAGCGATGAGAGCTCCTACGAGCAGTACTTC
TRBV7-3,-,-,TRBJ2-1,CASSTSSYNEQFF,TGTGCCAGCAGCACTAGCTCCTACAATGAGCAGTTCTTC
TRBV28,-,-,TRBJ1-6,CASSLAGLGSPLHF,TGTGCCAGCAGTTTAGCAGGTTTGGGTTCACCCCTCCACTTT
TRBV9,-,TRBD1,TRBJ1-2,CASSPGDSAFRYTF,TGTGCCAGCAGCCCGGGGGACAGCGCCTTTCGCTACACCTTC
TRBV28,-,-,TRBJ1-5,CASSLSGGWGNQPQHF,TGTGCCAGCAGTTTATCGGGGGGCTGGGGCAATCAGCCCCAGCATTTT
TRBV7-2,-,-,TRBJ2-1,CASSLKQQWNEQFF,TGTGCCAGCAGCTTAAAGCAACAGTGGAATGAGCAGTTCTTC
TRBV6-1,-,-,TRBJ1-2,CASSEDSTRGYTF,TGTGCCAGCAGTGAAGACAGTACCCGCGGCTACACCTTC
TRBV7-9,once,-,TRBJ1-2,CASSLGWRSYGYTF,TGTGCCAGCAGCTTAGGTTGGCGGAGCTATGGCTACACCTTC
TRBV5-1,-,TRBD1,TRBJ2-3,CASSGGQGATDTQYF,TGCGCCAGCAGCGGGGGACAGGGAGCCACAGATACGCAGTATTTT
TRBV3-1/TRBV3-2,-,TRBD1,TRBJ1-1,CASSQMDRPSSEAFF,TGTGCCAGCAGCCAGATGGACAGGCCAAGTTCTGAAGCTTTCTTT
TRBV2,-,TRBD2,TRBJ2-7,CASSEGSSGGHEQYF,TGTGCCAGCAGTGAAGGCAGTAGCGGGGGCCACGAGCAGTACTTC
TRBV28,-,-,TRBJ2-5,CASSLRRLETQYF,TGTGCCAGCAGCCTAAGGAGGTTGGAGACCCAGTACTTC
TRBV28,once,TRBD1,TRBJ1-5,CAADGGGAGQPQHF,TGTGCCGCCGACGGAGGGGGCGCAGGGCAGCCCCAGCATTTT
TRBV30,-,-,TRBJ2-3,CAWGLTDTQYF,TGTGCCTGGGGACTCACAGATACGCAGTATTTT